This TCR beta chain was sequenced during a study of blood T cell repertoires in COVID-19. The overall study: Samples taken during acute and convalescent COVID-19 were collected in the United States, Italy and Spain. Sources were T cells, B-cell-depleted T cells, or PBMCs; the material itself was cDNA or gDNA.

The authors' processing: How many nucleated cells were present was estimated from reference gene primer amplification. Measured with immunoSEQ multiplex PCR; TCRdb has only the in-frame clones, and not every one. V, J and clone size were drawn from that table, and D and trimming were deduced from the DNA. The table shows about 300,000 clones, with about 89% occurring only once. V was shortened by 2 bases and J by 4 bases, with 8 bases between the two germline ends. The CDR3 is 13 amino acids. Germline V gene data show CDR1 as MNHNS and CDR2 as SASEGT. The sequence was collected from a man aged 40-49 years with acute or convalescent COVID-19. The chain uses TRBV6-1 and TRBJ1-2; D might be TRBD1 (5 bases). Sequenced material: peripheral blood. CDR3 bases: TGTGCCAGCAGTGAAAGGACACCCTATGGCTACACCTTC. Its translation: CASSERTPYGYTF.